This is a list of T cell receptor beta chains from one sample in a study of shared clonotypes between healthy human individuals. The repertoire was sequenced with immunoSEQ multiplex PCR; TCRdb's copy has only in-frame clones and lacks some. The sample shows some 1,900,000 clones, about 94% of them seen only once. The specimen sequenced was naive CD8+ T cells sorted from blood. Receptors originate from a man aged 18 to 30 in good health. Each CDR3 is given with its conserved first and last residue. Each record gives: J gene, D gene, V gene, clone size, CDR3 DNA, CDR3 protein. D genes are given only for firm matches. A clone size is listed for some rows: how often the clone was seen (once, few, many), or a class if it is expanded.

>TRBJ2-7|TRBD2|TRBV15|NA
TGTGCCACCAGTCATAGCGGGGCCTCCTTGGAGCAGTACTTC
CATSHSGASLEQYF
>TRBJ2-3|TRBD1|TRBV7-9|NA
TGTGCCAGCAGTTCTACAGGGGAGTTCACAGATACGCAGTATTTT
CASSSTGEFTDTQYF
>TRBJ2-1|NA|TRBV5-6|NA
TGTGCCAGCAGCTTCCAGGAAGTCGATGAGCAGTTCTTC
CASSFQEVDEQFF
>TRBJ2-2|NA|TRBV28|NA
TGTGCCAGCAGTTTCGCGACAGTGGAGCTGTTTTTT
CASSFATVELFF
>TRBJ1-4|NA|TRBV28|once
TGTGCCAGCAGTTTATACTCGGACAGTTGGTATGAAAAACTGTTTTTT
CASSLYSDSWYEKLFF
>TRBJ1-6|NA|TRBV12-5|NA
TGTGCTAGTGGTTTGTTTGCTCTATCAACCGTCGGGCGTGGGAATTCACCCCTCCACTTT
CASGLFALSTVGRGNSPLHF
>TRBJ2-7|TRBD1|TRBV19|few
TGTGCCAGTAGTATCGGCAAGACAGGGCACGAGCAGTACTTC
CASSIGKTGHEQYF
>TRBJ2-7|NA|TRBV5-4|NA
TGTGCCAGCAGCTTGGGTTCTGACCTTAACGAGCAGTACTTC
CASSLGSDLNEQYF
>TRBJ1-4|NA|TRBV19|once
TGTGCCAGTAGCTCAGGGGAGAGTGAAAAACTGTTTTTT
CASSSGESEKLFF
>TRBJ2-7|NA|TRBV2|few
TGTGCCAGCACCGCAGGGGCGCGAGAGCAGTACTTC
CASTAGAREQYF
>TRBJ2-7|NA|TRBV4-1|NA
TGCGCCAGCAGCCAAGCCTTAACCTACGAGCAGTACTTC
CASSQALTYEQYF
>TRBJ2-1|NA|TRBV2|NA
TGTGCCAGCAGTGGGGGACCAAACGAGCAGTTCTTC
CASSGGPNEQFF
>TRBJ1-4|NA|TRBV28|NA
TGTGCCAGCAGTCCCCCCGCTGCAACTAATGAAAAACTGTTTTTT
CASSPPAATNEKLFF
>TRBJ2-1|NA|TRBV6-1|NA
TGTGCCAGCAGTGCCCAAACAGGGACTTTCTACAATGAGCAGTTCTTC
CASSAQTGTFYNEQFF
>TRBJ1-3|NA|TRBV9|NA
TGTGCCAGCAGCCCACCTAGCTCTGGAAACACCATATATTTT
CASSPPSSGNTIYF
>TRBJ2-1|NA|TRBV7-6|once
TGTGCCAGCAGCCCTAATTGGGATGAGCAGTTCTTC
CASSPNWDEQFF
>TRBJ1-2|NA|TRBV6-1|NA
TGTGCCAGCAGTGAGCAGGCGCCCGGTGGCTACACCTTC
CASSEQAPGGYTF
>TRBJ2-1|TRBD1|TRBV6-6|NA
TGTGCCAGCAGTTCGCCCGGGACAGGGGGAGATGAGCAGTTCTTC
CASSSPGTGGDEQFF
>TRBJ2-4|NA|TRBV5-6|NA
TGTGCCAGCAGCTTGCTGACGGGGAGGGGGGAAAACATTCAGTACTTC
CASSLLTGRGENIQYF
>TRBJ2-7|TRBD2|TRBV6-1|NA
TGTGCCAGCAGTGAGCTAAGACTAGCGGGGCTCTACGAGCAGTACTTC
CASSELRLAGLYEQYF
>TRBJ2-7|NA|TRBV28|NA
TGTGCCAGCAGTCGAGAGGTGGGTAGCTCCTACGAGCAGTACTTC
CASSREVGSSYEQYF
>TRBJ2-2|NA|TRBV5-6|NA
TGTGCCAGCAGCTTGGAACTAAACACCGGGGAGCTGTTTTTT
CASSLELNTGELFF
>TRBJ2-1|TRBD2|TRBV6-6|once
TGTGCCAGCACCCGGTGGGGGGGGGACTCCTACAATGAGCAGTTCTTC
CASTRWGGDSYNEQFF
>TRBJ2-7|TRBD2|TRBV6-5|NA
TGTGCCAGCAGTTTACTGACTAGCGGGAGGGATTACGAGCAGTACTTC
CASSLLTSGRDYEQYF
>TRBJ2-7|NA|TRBV27|few
TGTGCCAGCAGTGCGGGGACCTACGAGCAGTACTTC
CASSAGTYEQYF
>TRBJ1-5|TRBD1|TRBV11-2|NA
TGTGCCAGCAGGGGGGGGAGAACAGGGGCGAACAATCAGCCCCAGCATTTT
CASRGGRTGANNQPQHF
>TRBJ2-7|NA|TRBV30|once
TGTGCCTGGAGTAGGGGGTTAGAGCAGTACTTC
CAWSRGLEQYF
>TRBJ2-7|TRBD1|TRBV30|NA
TGTGCCTGGAGTCTTCAAGAGGGACAGTACCCCGAGCAGTACTTC
CAWSLQEGQYPEQYF
>TRBJ2-3|NA|TRBV27|NA
TGTGCCGTATCCCGGGGGTCCAGAGATACGCAGTATTTT
CAVSRGSRDTQYF
>TRBJ2-7|NA|TRBV6-1|NA
TGTGCCAGCAGTGAAGTCCTTCAGCAGGGCCCCGAGCAGTACTTC
CASSEVLQQGPEQYF
>TRBJ2-1|NA|TRBV5-1|NA
TGCGCCAGCAGCTTGGGTACGGGAGAGGCTAGGGAGCAGTTCTTC
CASSLGTGEAREQFF
>TRBJ1-4|NA|TRBV28|NA
TGTGCCAGCAGTTTATATTCAGGGGCGAGTAATGAAAAACTGTTTTTT
CASSLYSGASNEKLFF
>TRBJ2-7|NA|TRBV9|NA
TGTGCCAGCAGCTACGGAGGGGGCGAGCAGTACTTC
CASSYGGGEQYF
>TRBJ2-2|NA|TRBV13|NA
TGTGCCAGCAGCTCTGGCAATTCGAACACCGGGGAGCTGTTTTTT
CASSSGNSNTGELFF
>TRBJ1-3|NA|TRBV27|NA
TGTGCCAGCAGTTACGCACCAGGAGGATCTGGAAACACCATATATTTT
CASSYAPGGSGNTIYF
>TRBJ2-7|TRBD1|TRBV7-9|NA
TGTGCCAGCAGCTTGGGACAGGGCACTTGGTCCTACGAGCAGTACTTC
CASSLGQGTWSYEQYF
>TRBJ2-1|TRBD1|TRBV27|NA
TGTGCCAGCAGTAGCCGACAGGGATACAATGAGCAGTTCTTC
CASSSRQGYNEQFF
>TRBJ2-5|NA|TRBV28|NA
TGTGCCAGCAGTTTGCTTGGAGAACAAGAGACCCAGTACTTC
CASSLLGEQETQYF
>TRBJ2-7|NA|TRBV6-5|NA
TGTGCCAGCAGTTACTCCCTTGCCAGGGCGTACGAGCAGTACTTC
CASSYSLARAYEQYF
>TRBJ2-5|NA|TRBV9|NA
TGTGCCAGCAGCGTAGGGCCAGCAAACCAAGAGACCCAGTACTTC
CASSVGPANQETQYF
>TRBJ1-6|TRBD1|TRBV6-6|NA
TGTGCCAGCAAACCACCGACAGGGGGCCCCCCCTCCCTCCACTTT
CASKPPTGGPPSLHF
>TRBJ2-1|TRBD2|TRBV5-6|NA
TGTGCCAGCAGCTTGGGGACTAGCGGGGGCTCCTACAATGAGCAGTTCTTC
CASSLGTSGGSYNEQFF
>TRBJ1-5|TRBD1|TRBV27|NA
TGTGCCAGCAGTTCGTCCGGGACAGGGGGCGTTCAGCCCCAGCATTTT
CASSSSGTGGVQPQHF
>TRBJ2-7|TRBD1|TRBV19|NA
TGTGCCAGTAGTATGGCAACAGGGGGCTCCGAGCAGTACTTC
CASSMATGGSEQYF
>TRBJ2-2|NA|TRBV19|once
TGTGCCAGTAGCTGGCACACCGGGGAGCTGTTTTTT
CASSWHTGELFF
>TRBJ2-7|NA|TRBV7-9|NA
TGTGCCAGCAGCAGTTACTCCTACGAGCAGTACTTC
CASSSYSYEQYF
>TRBJ2-7|TRBD2|TRBV5-6|NA
TGTGCCAGCAGCGGGGGACTAGCAGCTTACGAGCAGTACTTC
CASSGGLAAYEQYF
>TRBJ2-7|NA|TRBV6-1|NA
TGTGCCAGCGGGGGGGACAGTCAAGGCTACGAGCAGTACTTC
CASGGDSQGYEQYF
>TRBJ2-2|TRBD2|TRBV6-1|NA
TGTGCCAGCGGCAGACTAGCGGGAGTACCCGGGGAGCTGTTTTTT
CASGRLAGVPGELFF
>TRBJ1-5|TRBD1|TRBV6-1|NA
TGTGCCAGCAGTGCCAGGCGACAGGGGGCGAGCGGCAATCAGCCCCAGCATTTT
CASSARRQGASGNQPQHF
>TRBJ2-5|NA|TRBV11-1|NA
TGTGCCAGCAGCCCACAGGGAATGGAGACCCAGTACTTC
CASSPQGMETQYF
>TRBJ2-3|TRBD2|TRBV4-1|NA
TGCGCCAGCAGCCAGACTAGCGGGAGGCCCCTCCCCACAGATACGCAGTATTTT
CASSQTSGRPLPTDTQYF
>TRBJ2-7|TRBD2|TRBV4-1|NA
TGCGCCAGCAGCCAAGGTTTTGGAGTACTAGCGGGATTATACGAGCAGTACTTC
CASSQGFGVLAGLYEQYF
>TRBJ2-7|TRBD2|TRBV4-3|NA
TGCGCCAGCAGCCAAGAGACCGGGACTAGCGGGATCTACGAGCAGTACTTC
CASSQETGTSGIYEQYF
>TRBJ2-7|NA|TRBV7-9|few
TGTGCCAGCAGCTTAGTCGAGCAGTACTTC
CASSLVEQYF